This T cell receptor beta chain originates from a study of cytomegalovirus exposure and HLA in healthy donors. Overall study results and limits: Accounts indicate the classifier identified cytomegalovirus status with strong specificity and sensitivity.

This clone appeared a single time. The antigen is not known. PCR amplification relied on 60 Vbeta primers (plus 13 Jbeta primers). Repertoires were generated with immunoSEQ multiplex PCR, while TCRdb's copy carries only in-frame clones and drops some. The sample contains over 95,000 clones, about 70% of which appear only once. The TCR sequence derives from a human donor in good health. The material sequenced was PBMCs.

In DNA form, the CDR3 reads TGTGCCAGCAGCTTGGGTCCCCTAGTGCACGAGCAGTACTTC. Its protein product is CASSLGPLVHEQYF. The chain links TRBV5-4 to TRBJ2-7; no clear D gene. Trimming took off 0 bases at V and 5 bases at J, with 12 bases between the two ends. This CDR3 region has 14 residues. Germline CDR1 SGHNT, CDR2 YYREEE (reference sequence).